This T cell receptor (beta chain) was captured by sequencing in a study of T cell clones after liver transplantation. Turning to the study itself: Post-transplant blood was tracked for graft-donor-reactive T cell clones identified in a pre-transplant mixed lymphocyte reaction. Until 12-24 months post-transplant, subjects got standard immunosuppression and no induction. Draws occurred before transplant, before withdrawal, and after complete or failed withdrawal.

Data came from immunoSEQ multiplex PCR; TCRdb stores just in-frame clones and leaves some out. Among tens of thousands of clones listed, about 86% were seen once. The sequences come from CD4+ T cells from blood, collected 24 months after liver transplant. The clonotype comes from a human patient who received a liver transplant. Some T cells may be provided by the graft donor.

The DNA of the CDR3 is TGTGCCAGCAGCTTCAGGAGTTCCTATGGCTACACCTTC. It is translated as CASSFRSSYGYTF. V usage is TRBV7-2 and J usage is TRBJ1-2, with D hard to call. This CDR3 region has 13 residues. Trimming pared 3 bases from V and 4 bases from J, leaving 9 bases between. The germline CDR1 and CDR2 sequences are SGHTA and FQGNSA.